The clone carrying this TCR beta chain was seen more than once but under ten times. Its antigen is still unknown. TCRdb re-called the reads with MiXCR, one entry per CDR3 protein. The table shows fewer than 250,000 distinct CDR3 sequences, with under 25% occurring only once. The data were taken from a study of T cell repertoires in cytomegalovirus infection. Study-wide context: Public TCR beta signatures provided an indication of both CMV infection and a matching HLA type. Regarding the study as a whole: CMV carriers with the relevant HLA were identified by cumulative public TCR beta family frequency. Within the response measured ex vivo, HLA-C-restricted CMV-specific TCR beta clonotypes were dominant.

This TCR derives from a human donor in good health (CMV status not recorded). Some clones in this sample may be carry-over from other donors' samples. The source material was CD8+ T cells from PBMCs.

The CDR3 sequence: CAALFSGEQFF. In DNA, the CDR3 is TGTGCCGCCCTATTCTCCGGTGAGCAGTTCTTC. This chain connects TRBV12-3 or TRBV12-4 to TRBJ2-1; no clear D. The CDR3 totals 11 residues. Trimming cost V 11 bases and J 9 bases, with 14 bases left between them.